This T cell receptor beta chain is from a study of blood T cells in healthy people across ages. Sample-barcoded 5' priming and a J-beta primer mix drove a second PCR of about 6 to 11 cycles. A single record per CDR3 protein comes from TCRdb applying MiXCR to the 5' RACE reads. The table has some 900,000 distinct CDR3 sequences, roughly 43% seen once. Trimming removed 4 bases from V and 0 bases from J, with 10 bases in between. Germline V lookup: CDR1 LNHDA, CDR2 SQIVND (reference sequence). CDR3 length: 15 residues. Sequenced: blood. The receptor's source is a man younger than 45 in good health. The rearrangement uses TRBV19 and TRBJ2-1, with TRBD2 as a possible D gene (5 bases). DNA of the CDR3: TGTGCCAGTAGTACCCCCGAGGGCTCCTACAATGAGCAGTTCTTC. Translation: CASSTPEGSYNEQFF.